This T cell receptor (beta chain) comes out of a study of technical replicates of blood from a few donors. Assay used: immunoSEQ multiplex PCR; TCRdb lists only in-frame clones, some missing. The sample lists around 100,000 clones, about 95% occurring once. CDR1 and CDR2 (germline): MNHNY, SVGAGI (reference sequence). The CDR3 loop spans 16 amino acids. V lost 2 bases to trimming and J lost 1 base; unmatched junction nucleotides: 4. The sample taken for sequencing was T cells isolated from PBMCs. The chain couples TRBV6-6 to TRBJ2-5; 10 bases are shared with TRBD2. This clonotype originated in a human donor in good health. The DNA for the CDR3 is TGTGCCAGCAGTTACACCTGGACTAGCGGCCAAGAGACCCAGTACTTC. Amino acids: CASSYTWTSGQETQYF.